This is a list of T cell receptor beta chains from one sample in a study of human T cells and chemical hapten exposure. TCRdb re-called the RACE reads with MiXCR, one entry per CDR3 protein. The table includes 360,000 or so distinct CDR3 sequences, over 6% detected once. The sequenced sample was whole blood, obtained in connection with sensitization to the hapten diphenylcyclopropenone (DPC). The receptors stem from a woman younger than 35 with alopecia areata. Some clones in this sample may be carry-over from other donors' samples. Each CDR3 is given with its conserved first and last residue. Fields, in order: D gene, J gene, V gene, clone size, CDR3 DNA, CDR3 protein. A D gene is named only where the DNA matches it firmly. Clone size is stated in some rows and not others, as once, few, many or a class when expanded.

- | TRBJ1-1 | TRBV7-2 | - | TGTGCCAGCAGCTTAGTGGCCAGGGTTGACACTGAAGCTTTCTTT | CASSLVARVDTEAFF
- | TRBJ2-3 | TRBV7-9 | - | TGTGCCAGCAGCCAGCGAAGGGAAGATACGCAGTATTTT | CASSQRREDTQYF
- | TRBJ1-1 | TRBV18 | many | TGTGCCAGCTCACCATTCCGGGAAATAGGGAACACTGAAGCTTTCTTT | CASSPFREIGNTEAFF
- | TRBJ2-2 | TRBV27 | - | TGTGCCAGCAGTTTTCTGACAGGAAACACCGGGGAGCTGTTTTTT | CASSFLTGNTGELFF
- | TRBJ1-5 | TRBV29-1 | many | TGCAGCGTTGGGGCAGGACGCAATCAGCCCCAGCATTTT | CSVGAGRNQPQHF
TRBD1 | TRBJ1-2 | TRBV6-5 | many | TGTGCCAGCAGTTACCCTACAGGGGGCGCGGGCTATGGCTACACCTTC | CASSYPTGGAGYGYTF
- | TRBJ1-4 | TRBV20-1 | few | TGCAGTGCTAGAGGTCTGGTGGCGGAGGGGACAACTAATGAAAAACTGTTTTTT | CSARGLVAEGTTNEKLFF
- | TRBJ2-7 | TRBV5-1 | many | TGCGCCAGCAGCACCGGTAGGGGGAACGAGCAGTACTTC | CASSTGRGNEQYF
- | TRBJ2-7 | TRBV7-2 | few | TGTGCCACCCACGGTGAGCAGTACTTC | CATHGEQYF
- | TRBJ2-7 | TRBV7-3 | few | TGTGCCAGCAGCTCCTCCGACAGGAAGCAGTACTTC | CASSSSDRKQYF
- | TRBJ1-1 | TRBV28 | few | TGTGCCAGCAGGTTCAGAACAGGGTTTCGCCAATTT | CASRFRTGFRQF
- | TRBJ1-2 | TRBV2 | many | TGTGCCAGCACCATCCCTCCGATCGGCTACACCTTC | CASTIPPIGYTF
TRBD2 | TRBJ2-1 | TRBV4-2 | - | TGTGCCAGCCGCCTAGCGGGGGACAATGAGCAGTTCTTC | CASRLAGDNEQFF
- | TRBJ1-4 | TRBV7-8 | many | TGTGCCAGCAGCCCAGAAGGACCTTTCGGTGAAAAACTGTTTTTT | CASSPEGPFGEKLFF
- | TRBJ1-4 | TRBV2 | - | TGTGCCAGCAAGGTGGGAAGTGAAAAACTGTTTTTT | CASKVGSEKLFF
- | TRBJ1-2 | TRBV20-1 | - | TGCAGTGCCCATGCCGGGGGGCGCTATGGCTACACCTTC | CSAHAGGRYGYTF
TRBD1 | TRBJ2-6 | TRBV12-3/TRBV12-4 | - | TGTGCCAGCAGGACAGGGGTTTCCGGGGCCAACGTCCTGACTTTC | CASRTGVSGANVLTF
TRBD1 | TRBJ1-2 | TRBV5-6 | many | TGTGCCAGCAGCCTGGGACAGGGAGCCGTCCATGGCTACACCTTC | CASSLGQGAVHGYTF
- | TRBJ2-3 | TRBV20-1 | few | TGCAGTGCCCTTGACTACCGTCCCACAGATACGCAGTATTTT | CSALDYRPTDTQYF
- | TRBJ1-5 | TRBV6-5 | many | TGTGCCAGCCGGGAAGGACTGGGGAAGAATCAGCCCCAGCATTTT | CASREGLGKNQPQHF
- | TRBJ2-3 | TRBV6-6 | - | TGTGCCAGCAGTTTCGGTCAGGGAGAACCCACAGATACGCAGTATTTT | CASSFGQGEPTDTQYF
TRBD1 | TRBJ1-1 | TRBV14 | many | TGTGCCAGCAGCCTACCACAGGGGATCGCTGAAGCTTTCTTT | CASSLPQGIAEAFF
TRBD2 | TRBJ2-1 | TRBV2 | - | TGTGCCAGCAGGAACCACGGGGTAGCGGGGGGTGAAAATGAGCAGTTCTTC | CASRNHGVAGGENEQFF
- | TRBJ1-1 | TRBV3-1 | many | TGTGCCAGCAGTCAGGGGAACGGTGGCACTGAAGCTTTCTTT | CASSQGNGGTEAFF
- | TRBJ2-2 | TRBV20-1 | many | TGCAGTGCTAGAGCGACGGAAAACACCGGGGAGCTGTTTTTT | CSARATENTGELFF
- | TRBJ2-4 | TRBV2 | few | TGTGCCAGCAGAAACACAGGGAGTGATGCCAAAAACATTCAGTACTTC | CASRNTGSDAKNIQYF
- | TRBJ1-5 | TRBV18 | many | TGTGCCAGCTCACCTTATAAAGGACCTAGCAATCAGCCCCAGCATTTT | CASSPYKGPSNQPQHF
TRBD1 | TRBJ1-5 | TRBV6-6 | many | TGTGCCAGCAGCAGAGGACAGGGGTTTCAGCCCCAGCATTTT | CASSRGQGFQPQHF
TRBD1 | TRBJ2-7 | TRBV6-5 | - | TGTGCCAGCAGTTACAGGGACAGTACCTACGAGCAGTACTTC | CASSYRDSTYEQYF
- | TRBJ2-2 | TRBV7-2 | many | TGTGCCAGCAGCCGCCGGGCAGGGAACACCGGGGAGCTGTTTTTT | CASSRRAGNTGELFF
- | TRBJ2-7 | TRBV7-2 | few | TGTGCCAGCAGCTTAGATAGGGCTACATCAGATTACGAGCAGTACTTC | CASSLDRATSDYEQYF
- | TRBJ2-1 | TRBV4-2 | - | TGTGCCAGCAGCCAAGTCAGGGATACGCAGTTCTTC | CASSQVRDTQFF
- | TRBJ1-1 | TRBV29-1 | many | TGCAGCGTGGGGAGGGACACTGAAGCTTTCTTT | CSVGRDTEAFF
- | TRBJ1-2 | TRBV4-3 | many | TGCGCCAGCAGCCAAGCAATGACAGATTTCTATGGCTACACCTTC | CASSQAMTDFYGYTF
TRBD1 | TRBJ1-5 | TRBV20-1 | few | TGCAGTGCTATACCGGGACAGGGTTTCTATAGCAATCAGCCCCAGCATTTT | CSAIPGQGFYSNQPQHF
- | TRBJ1-5 | TRBV2 | many | TGTGCCAGCACTAGACAGGTTAGCAATCAGCCCCAGCATTTT | CASTRQVSNQPQHF
- | TRBJ1-1 | TRBV18 | many | TGTGCCAGCTTTGAGGGATGGGCCACTGAAGCTTTCTTT | CASFEGWATEAFF